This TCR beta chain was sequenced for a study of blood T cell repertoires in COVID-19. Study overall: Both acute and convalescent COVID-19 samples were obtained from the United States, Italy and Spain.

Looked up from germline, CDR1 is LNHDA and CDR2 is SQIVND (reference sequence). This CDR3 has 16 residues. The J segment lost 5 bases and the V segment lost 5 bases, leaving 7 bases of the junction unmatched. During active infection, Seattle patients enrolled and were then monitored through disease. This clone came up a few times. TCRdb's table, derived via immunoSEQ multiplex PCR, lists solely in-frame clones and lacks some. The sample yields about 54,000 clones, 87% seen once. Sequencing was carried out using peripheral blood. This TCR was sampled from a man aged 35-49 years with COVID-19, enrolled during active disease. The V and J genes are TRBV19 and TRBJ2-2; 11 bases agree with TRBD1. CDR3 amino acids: CASSALGQGVTGELFF. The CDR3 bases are TGTGCCAGTAGTGCCCTGGGACAGGGGGTGACCGGGGAGCTGTTTTTT.